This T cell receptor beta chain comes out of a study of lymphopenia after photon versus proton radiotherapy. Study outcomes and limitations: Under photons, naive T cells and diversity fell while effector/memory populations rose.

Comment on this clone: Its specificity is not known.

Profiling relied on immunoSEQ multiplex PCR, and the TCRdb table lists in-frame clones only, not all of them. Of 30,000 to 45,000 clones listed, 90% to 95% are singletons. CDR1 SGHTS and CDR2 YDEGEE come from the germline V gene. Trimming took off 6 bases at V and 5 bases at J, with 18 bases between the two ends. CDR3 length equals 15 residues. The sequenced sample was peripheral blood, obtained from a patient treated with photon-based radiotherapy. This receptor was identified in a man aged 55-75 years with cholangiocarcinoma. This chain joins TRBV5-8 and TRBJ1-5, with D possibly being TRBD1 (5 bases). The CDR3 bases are TGTGCCAGCACCTATGTGGGGGGGGGAGATCAGCCCCAGCATTTT. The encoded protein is CASTYVGGGDQPQHF.